Listed below are T cell receptor beta chains from one sample, sequenced in a study of beta chain features in type 1 diabetes. Assay: immunoSEQ multiplex PCR; the TCRdb copy retains only in-frame clones and omits some. The sample lists under 300,000 clones; approximately 10% were seen once. Sequenced sample: naive CD4+ T cells from blood. Source of these receptors: a man younger than 40 with type 1 diabetes. The CDR3 runs from the conserved cysteine through the conserved F or W. Fields, in order: V gene, D gene, clone size, J gene, CDR3 DNA, CDR3 protein. The D gene is left open where the match is weak. Size is omitted from some rows. Given values are once, few, many or a class for expanded clones.

>TRBV28|TRBD2|few|TRBJ2-7
TGTGCCACCTTCCCCGGGACTAGCGAGTACGAGCAGTACTTC
CATFPGTSEYEQYF
>TRBV7-9|TRBD1|NA|TRBJ2-7
TGTGCCAGCAGCTTTGGACAGGGGCCGTACGAGCAGTACTTC
CASSFGQGPYEQYF
>TRBV4-1|TRBD1|few|TRBJ2-5
TGCGCCAGCAGCCAAGGGGACAGGGGGCGAGGGGAGACCCAGTACTTC
CASSQGDRGRGETQYF
>TRBV7-9|TRBD2|few|TRBJ2-1
TGTGCCAGCAGCCCCCGGATAGCGGGGTTCGAGCAGTTCTTC
CASSPRIAGFEQFF
>TRBV30|NA|few|TRBJ1-2
TGTGCCTGGAGTGTACAGGCGTACTATGGCTACACCTTC
CAWSVQAYYGYTF
>TRBV30|NA|few|TRBJ1-1
TGTGCCTGGAGCGACAGAAACACTGAAGCTTTCTTT
CAWSDRNTEAFF
>TRBV6-5|NA|NA|TRBJ1-4
TGTGCCAGCAGCCCAAGCGTTAATGAAAAACTGTTTTTT
CASSPSVNEKLFF
>TRBV4-2|TRBD2|NA|TRBJ2-3
TGTGCCAGCAGCCAGAGAAGCGGGGGAAACACAGATACGCAGTATTTT
CASSQRSGGNTDTQYF
>TRBV27|NA|NA|TRBJ2-7
TGTGCCAGCAGTTCGGTCGGGAAAGGCCCCTACGAGCAGTACTTC
CASSSVGKGPYEQYF
>TRBV25-1|NA|few|TRBJ2-1
TGTGCCAGCAGTCCAGCCGTCTTGGGCGGGGAGCAGTTCTTC
CASSPAVLGGEQFF
>TRBV19|NA|few|TRBJ1-2
TGTGCCAGTAGTATACCCAGGAACTATGGCTACACCTTC
CASSIPRNYGYTF
>TRBV7-8|TRBD1|NA|TRBJ1-2
TGTGCCAGCAGCCAAGTGTACCCGGGACAGGGAGGCTCCTATGGCTACACCTTC
CASSQVYPGQGGSYGYTF
>TRBV18|NA|few|TRBJ2-2
TGTGCCAGCTCACCGCCAGGGTTCGGGGAGCTGTTTTTT
CASSPPGFGELFF
>TRBV5-4|TRBD2|few|TRBJ2-7
TGTGCCAGCAGCAAAAGCGGGGGGCCCCCCTACGAGCAGTACTTC
CASSKSGGPPYEQYF
>TRBV11-2|NA|few|TRBJ1-1
TGTGCCAGCAGCTTAGGGACAGCGAACACTGAAGCTTTCTTT
CASSLGTANTEAFF
>TRBV9|NA|NA|TRBJ2-3
TGTGCCAGCAGCTCCCCGTGGGGGCGCACAGATACGCAGTATTTT
CASSSPWGRTDTQYF
>TRBV5-1|NA|NA|TRBJ2-5
TGCGCCAGCAGCTTGCGACAGGCAGAGACCCAGTACTTC
CASSLRQAETQYF
>TRBV7-2|NA|NA|TRBJ2-5
TGTGCCAGCAGCTTCCATTTCCCGGGAGAGACCCAGTACTTC
CASSFHFPGETQYF
>TRBV10-3|NA|few|TRBJ1-2
TGTGCCATCAGTGAGTCGAGTGGAGGTGACTATGGCTACACCTTC
CAISESSGGDYGYTF
>TRBV7-2|NA|NA|TRBJ2-7
TGTGCCAGCAGCCAAAGGCAGGGGTCCTACGAGCAGTACTTC
CASSQRQGSYEQYF
>TRBV29-1|NA|few|TRBJ1-2
TGCAGCGTTGCCCTTCTGGCGGTAAACTATGGCTACACCTTC
CSVALLAVNYGYTF
>TRBV9|NA|NA|TRBJ2-1
TGTGCCAGCAGCCCACAGGAGCACAATGAGCAGTTCTTC
CASSPQEHNEQFF
>TRBV13|TRBD2|few|TRBJ2-7
TGTGCCAGCAGCTTAGGAGGGACTACAAGACGCTCCTACGAGCAGTACTTC
CASSLGGTTRRSYEQYF
>TRBV28|NA|few|TRBJ2-1
TGTGCCAGCAGTGAAGGGGGGGCCTACAATGAGCAGTTCTTC
CASSEGGAYNEQFF
>TRBV2|TRBD2|few|TRBJ2-7
TGTGCCAGCAGTGAAGGCTGGCGGGGGGCCAACGAGCAGTACTTC
CASSEGWRGANEQYF
>TRBV4-1|NA|few|TRBJ1-2
TGCGCCAGCAGCCCCTCGGGTTCCACCACTAACTATGGCTACACCTTC
CASSPSGSTTNYGYTF
>TRBV5-1|TRBD1|few|TRBJ2-1
TGCGCCAGCAGGAATGACAGGGGAATCGAGAATGAGCAGTTCTTC
CASRNDRGIENEQFF
>TRBV7-2|TRBD1|NA|TRBJ1-1
TGTGCCAGCAGCTCCGACAGGGTCACTGAAGCTTTCTTT
CASSSDRVTEAFF
>TRBV5-4|TRBD2|few|TRBJ2-7
TGTGCCAGCAGCTCAGGTCCGGGAGGGACCTACGAGCAGTACTTC
CASSSGPGGTYEQYF
>TRBV5-4|NA|NA|TRBJ1-2
TGTGCCAGCAGCTTGGCCGGGGGATATGGCTACACCTTC
CASSLAGGYGYTF